Presented here are 25 T cell receptor beta chains from one specimen sequenced in a study of shared clonotypes between healthy human individuals. The table came from immunoSEQ multiplex PCR; TCRdb's copy has only in-frame clones and leaves some out. This table holds approximately 1.1 million clones, about 80% found once. Material: memory CD4+ T cells from PBMCs. Subset meaning: CD45RA-negative fraction. Source of these receptors: a man younger than 30 in good health. Some clones in this sample may be carry-over from other donors' samples.

The chain recombines TRBV5-1 with TRBJ2-5; D call uncertain. The CDR3 covers 13 residues. V lost 4 bases to trimming and J lost 5 bases, with 12 bases between them. Germline V gives CDR1 SGHRS, CDR2 YFSETQ. CDR3 protein: CASSNRPVETQYF. Here the CDR3 DNA reads TGCGCCAGCAGCAACCGTCCTGTTGAGACCCAGTACTTC.

The CDR3: CASSVGGAANEQYF. The CDR3 coding sequence is TGTGCCAGCAGCGTAGGGGGGGCGGCGAACGAGCAGTACTTC. The J gene is TRBJ2-7, the V gene TRBV9, with D possibly called TRBD1 or TRBD2 (6 bases each). From germline, CDR1 is SGDLS and CDR2 YYNGEE. The CDR3 is 14 residues long. Trimming removed 0 bases at V and 5 bases at J, with 12 bases between.

The chain combines TRBV30 with TRBJ1-1, with a tentative D call TRBD1 (6 bases). CDR1 is GTSNPN and CDR2 is SVGIG in the germline V gene (reference sequence). This CDR3 region has 14 residues. V dropped 4 bases and J dropped 4 bases, with 16 bases sitting between them. CDR3 sequence reads: CAWMYGGAGTEAFF. Here the CDR3 DNA reads TGTGCCTGGATGTATGGGGGCGCGGGCACTGAAGCTTTCTTT.

The CDR3 sequence is CASSLGLAATYEQYF. Written as DNA, the CDR3 is TGTGCCAGCAGCTTAGGGCTAGCGGCGACTTACGAGCAGTACTTC. V gene TRBV11-2 combines with J gene TRBJ2-7, with TRBD2 matching 7 bases. CDR1 is SGHAT and CDR2 is FQNNGV in the germline V gene. The CDR3 is made up of 15 amino acids. After removal of 1 base from V and 4 bases from J, the junction contained 7 bases not matched to a gene.

The chain combines TRBV6-1 with TRBJ2-2; D remains unclear. The CDR3 contains 15 residues. V lost 3 bases and J lost 0, with 8 bases in between. Germline V gene lookup returns CDR1 MNHNS and CDR2 SASEGT. CDR3 coding DNA: TGTGCCAGCAGTGAGAGCTGGTCGAACACCGGGGAGCTGTTTTTT. Translated: CASSESWSNTGELFF.

This clone was counted only a few times. V is TRBV7-7 and J is TRBJ2-2, with D possibly TRBD2 on 5 matching bases. Germline V gene lookup returns CDR1 SSHAT and CDR2 FNYEAQ (reference sequence). V dropped 5 bases and J dropped 5 bases, with 12 bases sitting between them. The length of the CDR3 is 14 residues. The CDR3 loop reads CASSPGRRTGELFF. The DNA of the CDR3 is TGTGCCAGCAGCCCCGGTCGGAGGACCGGGGAGCTGTTTTTT.

This clone came up once. The V and J genes are TRBV28 and TRBJ1-1; D is uncertain. V was pared by 8 bases and J by 0 bases, with 7 bases between. The CDR3 is made up of 12 amino acids. CDR1 MDHEN and CDR2 SYDVKM come from the germline V gene. In DNA, the CDR3 is TGTGCCAGCGGAAATATGAACACTGAAGCTTTCTTT. This translates into CASGNMNTEAFF.

This clone was detected a few times. The J gene is TRBJ2-7, the V gene TRBV2; 8 nucleotides line up with TRBD2. Germline values: CDR1 SNHLY, CDR2 FYNNEI. The length of the CDR3 is 14 residues. V dropped 4 bases and J dropped 3; count of bases not matched to a gene: 5. DNA of the CDR3: TGTGCCAGCAGTGGAACTAGCGGATTCTACGAGCAGTACTTC. Its translation is CASSGTSGFYEQYF.

This clone was found a few times. The J gene is TRBJ1-4, the V gene TRBV19, with a weak D call TRBD1 (5 bases). Trimming shortened V by 5 bases and J by 8 bases, and 18 bases separated the two germline ends. The CDR3 covers 15 residues. CDR1 and CDR2 (germline): LNHDA, SQIVND (reference sequence). The CDR3 reads CASSGTGTLGEKLFF. The CDR3 DNA follows: TGTGCCAGTAGTGGAACCGGGACTCTAGGGGAAAAACTGTTTTTT.

This clone showed up just a few times. J is TRBJ2-1 and V is TRBV2; D perhaps matches TRBD2 (5 bases). Between the trimmed V and J ends, which lost 6 bases and 10 bases, there was a span of 25 bases. The CDR3 contains 16 residues. Germline assignment: CDR1 SNHLY and CDR2 FYNNEI. DNA for the CDR3: TGTGCCAGCAGAGACCCTTTGAGGGTGGCCCACGGGGAGCAGTTCTTC. Translation: CASRDPLRVAHGEQFF.

The CDR3 nucleotides are TGTGCCAGCAGTTTGGGACCGCCGAGCTCCTACGAGCAGTACTTC. Protein product: CASSLGPPSSYEQYF. This chain uses TRBV27 with TRBJ2-5; D is possibly TRBD1 or TRBD2 (5 bases each). Matching the DNA end better, TRBJ2-7 makes the J call doubtful. Germline CDR1 reads MNHEY; CDR2 reads SMNVEV (reference sequence). The CDR3 extends over 15 amino acids.

In its sample, this clone was seen once. This chain uses TRBV4-2 with TRBJ2-3; D tentatively reads TRBD1 or TRBD2 (5 bases each). Per the germline V gene, CDR1 is LGHNA and CDR2 is YNFKEQ. The CDR3 loop spans 15 amino acids. V was cut by 4 bases and J by 0 bases, with 11 bases left in between. CDR3 nucleotides: TGTGCCAGCAGCCCAGAGGGGATTAGCACAGATACGCAGTATTTT. Translated, it gives CASSPEGISTDTQYF.

The V and J genes are TRBV6-5 and TRBJ2-7, with D unclear. The V end was cut by 10 bases, the J end by 4 bases, with 5 bases between. Germline lookup yields CDR1 MNHEY and CDR2 SVGAGI. This CDR3 contains 9 residues. The CDR3 protein is CANPYEQYF. CDR3 bases: TGTGCCAACCCATACGAGCAGTACTTC.

V gene TRBV18 combines with J gene TRBJ2-6; TRBD1 matches 9 bases. Germline-derived CDR1 and CDR2 are KGHSH and LQKENI. Trimming removed 4 bases from V and 0 bases from J; junction bases left unmatched: 4. This CDR3 region has 17 residues. CDR3 loop: CASSLQGASSGANVLTF. In DNA, the CDR3 is TGTGCCAGCTCACTACAGGGGGCTTCCTCTGGGGCCAACGTCCTGACTTTC. The full variable domain, completed using reference TRBV18 and TRBJ2-6, is NAGVMQNPRHLVRRRGQEARLRCSPMKGHSHVYWYRQLPEEGLKFMVYLQKENIIDESGMPKERFSAEFPKEGPSILRIQQVVRGDSAAYFCASSLQGASSGANVLTFGAGSRLTVL.

Worth noting for this clone: A read error may explain this, as a much larger clone is one base away. The chain has TRBV9 and TRBJ1-4, with a possible D match to TRBD1 (6 bases). V lost 4 bases and J 7 bases, leaving 14 bases between the germline ends. The CDR3 is 14 residues long. Per the germline V gene, CDR1 is SGDLS and CDR2 is YYNGEE. CDR3 protein: CASSQDGGGEKLFF. In DNA form, the CDR3 reads TGTGCCAGCAGCCAGGACGGGGGCGGTGAAAAACTGTTTTTT.

The rearrangement joins TRBV7-8 to TRBJ1-2; D is perhaps TRBD1 (5 bases). V dropped 4 bases and J dropped 5 bases, with 20 bases sitting between them. The CDR3 runs to 16 residues. CDR1 is SGHVS and CDR2 is FQNEAQ in the germline V gene. The CDR3 DNA sequence: TGTGCCAGCAGCTCCCTACGGGGCCCAGTTCAATATGGCTACACCTTC. It yields the protein CASSSLRGPVQYGYTF.

CDR3 coding DNA: TGTGCCAGCAGCTACCCCTGGGGCAGGGCCAACACCGGGGAGCTGTTTTTT. Encoded protein: CASSYPWGRANTGELFF. The chain carries TRBV5-6 and TRBJ2-2, with D tentatively TRBD1 (5 bases). Germline loops: CDR1 SGHDT, CDR2 YYEEEE. V lost 3 bases, J lost 2 bases, and 17 bases lay in between. The CDR3 spans 17 residues.

The chain couples TRBV28 to TRBJ1-5; D uncertain. V was cut by 7 bases and J by 9 bases, with 10 bases left in between. CDR1 is MDHEN, CDR2 SYDVKM, per germline. The length of the CDR3 is 11 residues. CDR3 DNA sequence: TGTGCCAGCACCCAAGAGGGGCCCCAGCATTTT. This sequence encodes CASTQEGPQHF.

The chain is built from TRBV7-3 and TRBJ2-1; no clear D. Trimming shortened V by 5 bases and J by 0 bases, and 14 bases separated the two germline ends. The CDR3 has 16 amino acids. The V gene's germline CDR1 is SGHTA and CDR2 FQGTGA. The CDR3 here is CASSPTISSSYNEQFF. The CDR3, as DNA: TGTGCCAGCAGCCCGACGATTTCGAGCTCCTACAATGAGCAGTTCTTC.

V is TRBV6-5 and J is TRBJ2-7; D gene uncertain. From germline, CDR1 is MNHEY and CDR2 SVGAGI. CDR3 length: 14 amino acids. V was cut by 2 bases and J by 2 bases, with 10 bases left in between. The chain's CDR3 is CASSYRAGPYEQYF. The CDR3 nucleotides are TGTGCCAGCAGTTACAGGGCAGGTCCCTACGAGCAGTACTTC.

The V gene is TRBV19, the J gene TRBJ2-2; the D is unclear. Trimming shortened V by 3 bases and J by 4 bases, and 12 bases separated the two germline ends. CDR3 length equals 15 residues. Per the germline V gene, CDR1 is LNHDA and CDR2 is SQIVND (reference sequence). CDR3 sequence reads: CASSIGNRVTGELFF. The CDR3 DNA reads TGTGCCAGTAGTATCGGCAACAGAGTCACCGGGGAGCTGTTTTTT.

This chain connects TRBV7-3 to TRBJ2-3; D remains ambiguous. V lost 2 bases and J lost 5, with 14 bases in between. CDR3 size: 15 residues. CDR1 and CDR2 from the germline V gene are SGHTA and FQGTGA. CDR3 sequence: CASSLSAGPLDTQYF. DNA for the CDR3: TGTGCCAGCAGCTTATCAGCTGGACCTCTAGATACGCAGTATTTT. Full variable domain (missing parts from reference TRBV7-3 and TRBJ2-3): GAGVSQTPSNKVTEKGKYVELRCDPISGHTALYWYRQSLGQGPEFLIYFQGTGAADDSGLPNDRFFAVRPEGSVSTLKIQRTERGDSAVYLCASSLSAGPLDTQYFGPGTRLTVL.

The V call is TRBV6-5, the J call TRBJ2-3; maybe TRBD2 (6 bases). The germline V gene has CDR1 MNHEY and CDR2 SVGAGI. The V and J ends lost 6 bases and 3 bases respectively, with 13 bases between them. The CDR3 runs to 14 residues. CDR3 residues: CASSRGLSTDTQYF. CDR3 coding DNA: TGTGCCAGCAGCCGAGGACTATCAACAGATACGCAGTATTTT.

The CDR3, as DNA: TGTGCCAGCAGTTTGGGGACAGGGCTATGGGGCAAACTGTTTTTT. Its protein is CASSLGTGLWGKLFF. The chain links TRBV28 to TRBJ1-4; 9 bases align to TRBD1. Trimming took 3 bases from V and 11 from J; bases not matched to a gene: 10. The germline gives CDR1 MDHEN, CDR2 SYDVKM. The CDR3 covers 15 residues.

The rearrangement links TRBV11-3 to TRBJ2-2; 8 nucleotides match TRBD1. V was clipped by 3 bases and J by 0 bases; unmatched bases: 9. This CDR3 is built from 18 residues. CDR1 is SGHNT, CDR2 YENEEA, per germline. CDR3: CASSLSEGQGTNTGELFF. CDR3 coding DNA: TGTGCCAGCAGCTTGTCGGAAGGACAGGGTACGAACACCGGGGAGCTGTTTTTT.